This T cell receptor beta chain was recorded in a study of blood T cell repertoires in COVID-19. Trimming took 6 bases from V and 5 from J; bases not matched to a gene: 5. The CDR3 is 14 amino acids. Per germline, CDR1 MNHEY and CDR2 SMNVEV (reference sequence). Original methodology: Using reference gene primer amplification, nucleated cell counts were estimated. TCRdb's copy holds only in-frame clones and misses some; the assay was immunoSEQ multiplex PCR. The V and J calls and the clone size are those of that table, but D and trimming were determined from the DNA. The sample lists over 200,000 clones, roughly 80% occurring once.

The sample taken for sequencing was peripheral blood. The receptor was isolated from a human donor in a cohort sampled during active COVID-19. The genes are TRBV27 and TRBJ2-7, with 12 bases matching TRBD2. DNA for the CDR3: TGTGCCAGCAGCCTAGCGGGAGGGCCGAACGAGCAGTACTTC. Protein product: CASSLAGGPNEQYF.